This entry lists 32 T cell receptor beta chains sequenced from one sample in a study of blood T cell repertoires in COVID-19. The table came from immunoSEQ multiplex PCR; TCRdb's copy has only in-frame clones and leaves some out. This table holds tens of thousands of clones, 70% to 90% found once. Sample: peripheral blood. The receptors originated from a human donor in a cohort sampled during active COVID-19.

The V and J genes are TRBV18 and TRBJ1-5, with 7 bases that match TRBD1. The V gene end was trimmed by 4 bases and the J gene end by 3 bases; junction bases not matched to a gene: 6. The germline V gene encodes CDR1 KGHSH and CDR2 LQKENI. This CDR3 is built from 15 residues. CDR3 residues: CASSRGQGDNQPQHF. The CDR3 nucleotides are TGTGCCAGCTCACGTGGGCAGGGGGACAATCAGCCCCAGCATTTT.

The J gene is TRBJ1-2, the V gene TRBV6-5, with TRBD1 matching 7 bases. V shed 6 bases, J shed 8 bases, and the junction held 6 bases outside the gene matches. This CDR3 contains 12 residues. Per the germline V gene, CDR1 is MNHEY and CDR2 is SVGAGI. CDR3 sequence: CASSDRVYGYTF. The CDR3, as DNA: TGTGCCAGCAGCGACAGGGTGTACGGCTACACCTTC.

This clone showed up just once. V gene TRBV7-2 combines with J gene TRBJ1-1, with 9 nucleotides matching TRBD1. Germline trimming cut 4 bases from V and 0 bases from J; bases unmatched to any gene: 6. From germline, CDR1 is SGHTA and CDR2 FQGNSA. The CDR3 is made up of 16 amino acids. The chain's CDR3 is CASSSGQGGLNTEAFF. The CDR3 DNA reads TGTGCCAGCAGCTCGGGACAGGGTGGCTTGAACACTGAAGCTTTCTTT.

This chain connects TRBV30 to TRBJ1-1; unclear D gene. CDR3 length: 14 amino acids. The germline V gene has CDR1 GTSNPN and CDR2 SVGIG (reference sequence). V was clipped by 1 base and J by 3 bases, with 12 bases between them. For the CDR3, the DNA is TGTGCCTGGAGTGCCCGGGGTAGGGACACTGAAGCTTTCTTT. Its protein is CAWSARGRDTEAFF.

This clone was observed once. This chain's CDR3 is CASSPSDTQYF. CDR3 nucleotide sequence: TGTGCCAGCAGCCCCAGTGATACGCAGTATTTT. The J gene is TRBJ2-3, the V gene TRBV11-2; D unclear. Germline-derived CDR1 and CDR2 are SGHAT and FQNNGV. Deletions cut 5 bases from V and 6 bases from J, with 6 bases between. CDR3 length equals 11 residues.

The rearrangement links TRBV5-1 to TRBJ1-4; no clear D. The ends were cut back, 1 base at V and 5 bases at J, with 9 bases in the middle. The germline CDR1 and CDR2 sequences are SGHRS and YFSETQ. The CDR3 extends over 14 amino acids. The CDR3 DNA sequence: TGCGCCAGCAGCTTGTCGGGGTCGAATGAAAAACTGTTTTTT. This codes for CASSLSGSNEKLFF.

Here the CDR3 DNA reads TGTGCCAGCAGTACACCGACAGTTACTAACACCGGGGAGCTGTTTTTT. It encodes CASSTPTVTNTGELFF. The chain recombines TRBV7-8 with TRBJ2-2, with D maybe TRBD1 (5 bases). Germline CDR1 is SGHVS and CDR2 is FQNEAQ. This CDR3 is 16 amino acids long. Trimming took off 6 bases at V and 2 bases at J, with 16 bases between the two ends.

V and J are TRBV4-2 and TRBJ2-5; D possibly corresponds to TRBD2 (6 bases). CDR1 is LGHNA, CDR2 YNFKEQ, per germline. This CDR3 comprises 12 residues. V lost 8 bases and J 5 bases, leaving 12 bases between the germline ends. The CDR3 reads CASLSEGETQYF. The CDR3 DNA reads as TGTGCCAGCCTCTCGGAGGGGGAGACCCAGTACTTC.

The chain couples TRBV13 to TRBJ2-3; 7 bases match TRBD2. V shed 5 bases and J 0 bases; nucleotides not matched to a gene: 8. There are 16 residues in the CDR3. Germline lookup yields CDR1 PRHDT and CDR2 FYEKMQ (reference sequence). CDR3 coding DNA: TGTGCCAGCAGCCCCTGGGGCGGGGGAAGCACAGATACGCAGTATTTT. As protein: CASSPWGGGSTDTQYF.

CDR3: CAWNPGQARNQPQHF. The CDR3 coding sequence is TGTGCCTGGAATCCGGGACAGGCGAGAAATCAGCCCCAGCATTTT. The chain carries TRBV30 and TRBJ1-5; TRBD1 aligns across 8 bases. Trimming took 4 bases from V and 4 from J; bases not matched to a gene: 9. CDR3 length: 15 amino acids. Germline loops: CDR1 GTSNPN, CDR2 SVGIG (reference sequence).

The CDR3 spells CASSQDRGHNQPQHF. The CDR3 DNA is TGTGCCAGCAGCCAGGACAGGGGGCACAATCAGCCCCAGCATTTT. The V and J genes are TRBV4-2 and TRBJ1-5; 11 positions match TRBD1. The junction had 1 base not matched to a gene; V was cut back by 3 bases and J by 3 bases. The CDR3 consists of 15 residues. The germline V gene encodes CDR1 LGHNA and CDR2 YNFKEQ.

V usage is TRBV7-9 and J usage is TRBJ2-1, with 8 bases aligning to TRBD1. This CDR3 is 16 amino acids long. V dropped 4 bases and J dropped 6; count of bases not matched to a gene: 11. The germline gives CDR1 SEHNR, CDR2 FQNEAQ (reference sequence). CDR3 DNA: TGTGCCAGCAGCTCCCTCAGGGGGCGAGCGGGCAATGAGCAGTTCTTC. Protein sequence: CASSSLRGRAGNEQFF. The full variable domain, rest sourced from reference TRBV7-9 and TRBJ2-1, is DTGVSQNPRHKITKRGQNVTFRCDPISEHNRLYWYRQTLGQGPEFLTYFQNEAQLEKSRLLSDRFSAERPKGSFSTLEIQRTEQGDSAMYLCASSSLRGRAGNEQFFGPGTRLTVL.

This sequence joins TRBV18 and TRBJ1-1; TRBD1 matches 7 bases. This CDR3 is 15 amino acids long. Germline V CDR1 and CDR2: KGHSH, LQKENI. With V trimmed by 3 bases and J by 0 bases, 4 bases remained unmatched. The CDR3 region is CASSPTQGMNTEAFF. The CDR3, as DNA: TGTGCCAGCTCACCTACACAGGGGATGAACACTGAAGCTTTCTTT.

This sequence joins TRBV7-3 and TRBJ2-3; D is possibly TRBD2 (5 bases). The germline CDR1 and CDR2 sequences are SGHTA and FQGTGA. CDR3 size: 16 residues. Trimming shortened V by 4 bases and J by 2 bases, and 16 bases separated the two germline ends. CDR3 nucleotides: TGTGCCAGCAGCTCGACTGCCGAGGGCTACACAGATACGCAGTATTTT. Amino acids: CASSSTAEGYTDTQYF.

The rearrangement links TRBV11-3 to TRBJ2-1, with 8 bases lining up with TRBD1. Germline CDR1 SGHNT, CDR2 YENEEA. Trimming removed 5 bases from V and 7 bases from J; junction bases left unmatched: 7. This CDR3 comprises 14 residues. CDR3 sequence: CASSLRTGKNEQFF. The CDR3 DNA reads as TGTGCCAGCAGCCTAAGGACAGGGAAGAATGAGCAGTTCTTC. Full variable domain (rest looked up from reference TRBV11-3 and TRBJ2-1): EAGVVQSPRYKIIEKKQPVAFWCNPISGHNTLYWYLQNLGQGPELLIRYENEEAVDDSQLPKDRFSAERLKGVDSTLKIQPAELGDSAVYLCASSLRTGKNEQFFGPGTRLTVL.

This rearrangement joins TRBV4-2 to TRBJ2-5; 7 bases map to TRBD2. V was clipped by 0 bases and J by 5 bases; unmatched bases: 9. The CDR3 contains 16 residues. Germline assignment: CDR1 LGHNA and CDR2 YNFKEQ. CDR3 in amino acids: CASSQEMTAGRETQYF. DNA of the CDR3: TGTGCCAGCAGCCAAGAGATGACAGCGGGGAGGGAGACCCAGTACTTC.

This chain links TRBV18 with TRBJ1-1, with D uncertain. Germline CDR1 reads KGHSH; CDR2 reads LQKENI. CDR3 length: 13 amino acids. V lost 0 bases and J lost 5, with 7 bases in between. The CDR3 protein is CASSPPARTEAFF. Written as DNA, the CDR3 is TGTGCCAGCTCACCACCAGCGCGAACTGAAGCTTTCTTT.

Written as DNA, the CDR3 is TGTGCCAGCAGCCCCCGGCCGCCCAGGGAGACCCAGTACTTC. It encodes CASSPRPPRETQYF. The genes are TRBV9 and TRBJ2-5; no clear D gene. Germline loops: CDR1 SGDLS, CDR2 YYNGEE. Between the trimmed V and J ends, which lost 4 bases and 5 bases, there was a span of 15 bases. The CDR3 runs to 14 residues.

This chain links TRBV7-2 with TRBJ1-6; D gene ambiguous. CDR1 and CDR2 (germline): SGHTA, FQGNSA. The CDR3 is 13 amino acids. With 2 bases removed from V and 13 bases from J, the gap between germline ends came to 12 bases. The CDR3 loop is CASSLSGSRPLHF. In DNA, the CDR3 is TGTGCCAGCAGCTTATCAGGCAGTCGGCCCCTCCACTTT.

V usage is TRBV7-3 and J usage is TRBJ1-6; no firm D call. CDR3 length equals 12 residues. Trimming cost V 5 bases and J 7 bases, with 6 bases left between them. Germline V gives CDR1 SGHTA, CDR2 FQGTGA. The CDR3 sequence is CASSLENSPLHF. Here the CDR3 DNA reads TGTGCCAGCAGCCTTGAGAATTCACCCCTCCACTTT.

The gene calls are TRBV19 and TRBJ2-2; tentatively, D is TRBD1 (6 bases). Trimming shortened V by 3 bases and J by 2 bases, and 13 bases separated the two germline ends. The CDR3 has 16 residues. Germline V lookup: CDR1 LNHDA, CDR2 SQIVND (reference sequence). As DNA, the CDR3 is TGTGCCAGTAGTATCTGGGACATCCGAAACACCGGGGAGCTGTTTTTT. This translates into CASSIWDIRNTGELFF. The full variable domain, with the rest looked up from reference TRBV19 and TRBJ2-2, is DGGITQSPKYLFRKEGQNVTLSCEQNLNHDAMYWYRQDPGQGLRLIYYSQIVNDFQKGDIAEGYSVSREKKESFPLTVTSAQKNPTAFYLCASSIWDIRNTGELFFGEGSRLTVL.

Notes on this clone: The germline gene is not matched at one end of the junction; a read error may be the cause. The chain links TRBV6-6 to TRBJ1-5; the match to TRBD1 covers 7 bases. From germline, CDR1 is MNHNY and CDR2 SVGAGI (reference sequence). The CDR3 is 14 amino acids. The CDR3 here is CASSYGTDNRPQHF. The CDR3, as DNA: TGTGCCAGCAGTTACGGGACAGACAATCGGCCCCAGCATTTT.

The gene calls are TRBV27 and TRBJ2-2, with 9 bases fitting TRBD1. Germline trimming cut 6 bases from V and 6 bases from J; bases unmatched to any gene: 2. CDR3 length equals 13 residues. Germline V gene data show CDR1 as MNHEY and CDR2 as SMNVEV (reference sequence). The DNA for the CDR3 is TGTGCCAGCAGCAACAGGGGGCCCGGGGAGCTGTTTTTT. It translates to CASSNRGPGELFF.

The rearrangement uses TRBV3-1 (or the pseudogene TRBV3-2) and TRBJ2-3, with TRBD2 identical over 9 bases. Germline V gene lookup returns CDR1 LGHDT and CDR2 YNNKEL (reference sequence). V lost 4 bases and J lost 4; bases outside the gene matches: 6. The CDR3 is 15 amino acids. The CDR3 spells CASSPSGAGADTQYF. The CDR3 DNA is TGTGCCAGCAGCCCTAGCGGGGCCGGCGCAGATACGCAGTATTTT.

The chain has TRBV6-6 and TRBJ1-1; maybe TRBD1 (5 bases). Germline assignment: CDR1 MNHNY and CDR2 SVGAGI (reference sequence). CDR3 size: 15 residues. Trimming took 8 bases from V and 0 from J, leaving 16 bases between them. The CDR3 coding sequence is TGTGCCAGCTTCAAAGGGGATTACATGAACACTGAAGCTTTCTTT. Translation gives CASFKGDYMNTEAFF.

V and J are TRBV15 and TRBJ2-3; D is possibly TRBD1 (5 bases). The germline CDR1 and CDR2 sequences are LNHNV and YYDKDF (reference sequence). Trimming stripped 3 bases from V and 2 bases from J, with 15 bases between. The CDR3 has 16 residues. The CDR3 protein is CATSRGSRAFTDTQYF. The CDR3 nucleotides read TGTGCCACCAGCAGGGGATCCAGGGCGTTCACAGATACGCAGTATTTT.

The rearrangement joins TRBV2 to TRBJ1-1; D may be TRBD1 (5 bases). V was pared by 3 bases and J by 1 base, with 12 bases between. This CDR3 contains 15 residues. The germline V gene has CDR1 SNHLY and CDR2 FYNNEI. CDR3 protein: CASSEAGPPNTEAFF. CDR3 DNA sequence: TGTGCCAGCAGTGAGGCAGGGCCGCCGAACACTGAAGCTTTCTTT.

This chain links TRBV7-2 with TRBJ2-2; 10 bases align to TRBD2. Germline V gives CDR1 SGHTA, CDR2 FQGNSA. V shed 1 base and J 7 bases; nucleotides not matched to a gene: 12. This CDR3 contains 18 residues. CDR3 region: CASSLEASGGPSGGELFF. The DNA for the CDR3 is TGTGCCAGCAGCTTAGAGGCTAGCGGGGGCCCCTCGGGCGGGGAGCTGTTTTTT.

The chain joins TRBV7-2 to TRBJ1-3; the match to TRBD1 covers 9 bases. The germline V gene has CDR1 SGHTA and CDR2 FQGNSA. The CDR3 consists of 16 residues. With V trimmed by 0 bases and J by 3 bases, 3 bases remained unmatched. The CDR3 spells CASSLAGQGNGNTIYF. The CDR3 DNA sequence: TGTGCCAGCAGCTTAGCGGGACAGGGTAATGGAAACACCATATATTTT.

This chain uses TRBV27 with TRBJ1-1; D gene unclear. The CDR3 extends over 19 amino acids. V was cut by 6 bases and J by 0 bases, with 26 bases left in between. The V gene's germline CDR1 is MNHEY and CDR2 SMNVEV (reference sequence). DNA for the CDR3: TGTGCCAGCAGGGACCGACCGGGAAGCTTGCGGGCATTGAACACTGAAGCTTTCTTT. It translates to CASRDRPGSLRALNTEAFF.

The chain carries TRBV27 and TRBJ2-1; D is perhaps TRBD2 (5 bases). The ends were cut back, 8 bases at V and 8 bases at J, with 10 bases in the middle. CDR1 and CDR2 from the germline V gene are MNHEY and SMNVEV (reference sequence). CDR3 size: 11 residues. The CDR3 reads CASLRGYEQFF. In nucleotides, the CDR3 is TGTGCCAGCCTCCGAGGGTATGAGCAGTTCTTC.

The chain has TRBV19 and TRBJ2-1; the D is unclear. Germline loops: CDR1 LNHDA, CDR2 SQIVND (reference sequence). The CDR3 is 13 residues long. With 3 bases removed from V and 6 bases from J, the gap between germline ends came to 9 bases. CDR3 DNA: TGTGCCAGTAGTATCCCTTTCGGCAATGAGCAGTTCTTC. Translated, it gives CASSIPFGNEQFF. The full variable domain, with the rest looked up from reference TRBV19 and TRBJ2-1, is DGGITQSPKYLFRKEGQNVTLSCEQNLNHDAMYWYRQDPGQGLRLIYYSQIVNDFQKGDIAEGYSVSREKKESFPLTVTSAQKNPTAFYLCASSIPFGNEQFFGPGTRLTVL.